The 9 T cell receptor beta chains presented below share a single source sample, sequenced in a study of T-cell reconstitution after alpha-beta-depleted transplantation in children. Unique molecular identifiers were incorporated when the TCRbeta library was constructed. TCRdb passed the PCR reads through MiXCR, listing each CDR3 protein once. The sample has about 610,000 distinct CDR3 sequences, about 10% seen once. Sequenced here: PBMCs from the stem cell graft donor, sampled from the stem cell graft. Receptors originate from a human donor who donated a stem cell graft to a child with acute myeloid leukemia.

The sample holds a few counts of this clonotype. The chain joins TRBV6-1 to TRBJ2-3, with D maybe TRBD1 (6 bases). Looked up from germline, CDR1 is MNHNS and CDR2 is SASEGT. The CDR3 has 15 amino acids. Deletions cut 7 bases from V and 0 bases from J, with 14 bases between. The CDR3 coding sequence is TGTGCCAGCACTGACAGGCGCCTTAGCACAGATACGCAGTATTTT. Amino acid sequence: CASTDRRLSTDTQYF.

J is TRBJ2-6 and V is TRBV6-2 or TRBV6-3; no firm D call. This CDR3 spans 13 amino acids. Germline CDR1 reads MNHEY; CDR2 reads SVGEGT. V was cut by 7 bases and J by 0 bases, with 4 bases left in between. In DNA form, the CDR3 reads TGTGCCAGCAAAACCTCTGGGGCCAACGTCCTGACTTTC. Protein product: CASKTSGANVLTF.

This rearrangement joins TRBV12-3 or TRBV12-4 to TRBJ2-4; 8 bases are a match to TRBD2. CDR3 size: 12 residues. V was pared by 10 bases and J by 13 bases, with 12 bases of the junction left unmatched. The chain's CDR3 is CATTVRRGGQYF. Here the CDR3 DNA reads TGTGCCACCACGGTACGACGGGGGGGACAGTACTTC.

This clonotype was found a few times. The chain is built from TRBV24-1 and TRBJ2-1; 11 bases map to TRBD1. The CDR3 length is 16 residues. The V gene's germline CDR1 is KGHDR and CDR2 SFDVKD. V was pared by 3 bases and J by 6 bases, with 6 bases of the junction left unmatched. The DNA for the CDR3 is TGTGCCACCAGTGATCCCGGGACAGGGGGTGGCAATGAGCAGTTCTTC. As protein: CATSDPGTGGGNEQFF.

As for this clonotype: A read error may be the cause here, since a much bigger clone is one base away. The gene calls are TRBV20-1 and TRBJ2-3; D gene uncertain. Germline CDR1 DFQATT, CDR2 SNEGSKA (reference sequence). Trimming removed 5 bases from V and 1 base from J, with 7 bases in between. The CDR3 consists of 12 residues. The CDR3 loop is CSAPDRTDTQYF. The CDR3 DNA follows: TGCAGTGCTCCGGACCGCACAGATACGCAGTATTTT.

V gene TRBV14 combines with J gene TRBJ2-1; perhaps D is TRBD1 or TRBD2 (6 bases each). This CDR3 is 13 amino acids long. The V gene lost 8 bases and the J gene lost 4 bases, with 12 bases spanning the gap. Germline V lookup: CDR1 SGHDN, CDR2 FVKESK. The chain's CDR3 is CASQRGQYNEQFF. The CDR3 bases are TGTGCCAGCCAACGGGGGCAGTACAATGAGCAGTTCTTC.

This clonotype showed up just a few times. The CDR3 bases are TGTGCCAGCAGTCTGGACTCGAATAGCAATCAGCCCCAGCATTTT. It yields the protein CASSLDSNSNQPQHF. This chain connects TRBV12-3 or TRBV12-4 to TRBJ1-5; D gene uncertain. The CDR3 has 15 amino acids. The V and J ends lost 5 bases and 0 bases respectively, with 11 bases between them.

The table lists this clonotype with many counts. The J gene is TRBJ2-1, the V gene TRBV10-3; possible D gene TRBD2, 6 bases. Trimming left V 2 bases short and J 6 bases short, with 14 bases between. The CDR3 consists of 15 residues. CDR1 is ENHRY and CDR2 is SYGVKD in the germline V gene. CDR3 amino acids: CAISEPGVRVNEQFF. In nucleotides, the CDR3 is TGTGCCATCAGTGAGCCGGGGGTCAGAGTCAATGAGCAGTTCTTC.

The rearrangement uses TRBV20-1 and TRBJ2-3, with D possibly matching TRBD2 (6 bases). Germline V gene data show CDR1 as DFQATT and CDR2 as SNEGSKA (reference sequence). V lost 7 bases to trimming and J lost 1 base, with 12 bases between them. This CDR3 is 13 amino acids long. Here the CDR3 DNA reads TGCAGTGTCCCGGGAGTGGGCACAGATACGCAGTATTTT. Translated, it gives CSVPGVGTDTQYF.